This TCR beta chain was found in a study of cytomegalovirus exposure and HLA in healthy donors. The germline V and J ends were trimmed by 2 bases and 1 base, with 8 bases remaining between them. CDR1 is MGHDK and CDR2 is SYGVNS in the germline V gene. CDR3 length equals 14 residues. Study-level results: Follow-up analysis later connected one missense variant in DCLRE1C with trimming of TCR beta V- and J-genes.

Details on this clone: Its antigen is still unknown.

13 Jbeta primers and 60 Vbeta primers were used for the PCR. The data were produced by immunoSEQ multiplex PCR, yet TCRdb's version contains in-frame clones alone and is incomplete. The table lists some 130,000 clones, approximately 80% of them singletons. Every donor was a healthy person donating bone marrow. The receptor was derived from a woman aged 18-29 years in good health and CMV-seronegative. This chain joins TRBV25-1 and TRBJ1-1; D is unclear. The sample taken for sequencing was PBMCs. CDR3 nucleotide sequence: TGTGCCAGCAGTGAAGCCGGGGAGAACACTGAAGCTTTCTTT. This translates into CASSEAGENTEAFF.